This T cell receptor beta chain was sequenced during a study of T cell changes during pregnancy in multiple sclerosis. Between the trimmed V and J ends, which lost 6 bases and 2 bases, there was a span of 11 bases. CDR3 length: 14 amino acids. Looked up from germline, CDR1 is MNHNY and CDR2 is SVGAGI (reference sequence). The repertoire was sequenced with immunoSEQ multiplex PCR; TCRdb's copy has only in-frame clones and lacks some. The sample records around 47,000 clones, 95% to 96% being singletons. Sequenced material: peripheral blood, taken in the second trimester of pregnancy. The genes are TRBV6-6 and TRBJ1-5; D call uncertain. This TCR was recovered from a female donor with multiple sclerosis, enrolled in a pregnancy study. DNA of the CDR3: TGTGCCAGCAGGGAAGAGAGGGGCAATCAGCCCCAGCATTTT. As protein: CASREERGNQPQHF.